These 27 T cell receptor beta chains were sequenced from one sample in a study of blood T cells in healthy people across ages. It was with a sample-barcoded 5' primer and a J-beta primer mix that a second PCR of roughly 7 to 12 cycles was run. TCRdb reanalysed the 5' RACE reads using MiXCR and keeps one entry per CDR3 protein. The sample lists approximately 1.5 million distinct CDR3 sequences, approximately 43% occurring once. Sequencing was carried out using blood. The receptors originated from a woman under 30 in good health.

The chain uses TRBV25-1 and TRBJ2-1; TRBD1 might be the D (5 bases). In germline, CDR1 is MGHDK, CDR2 SYGVNS. The V end lost 2 bases, the J end lost 6 bases, and 8 bases lay between the germline ends. CDR3 length: 13 amino acids. CDR3 in DNA: TGTGCCAGCAGTGAAAGACAGTCCAATGAGCAGTTCTTC. Protein product: CASSERQSNEQFF. Complete variable domain (other parts from reference TRBV25-1 and TRBJ2-1): EADIYQTPRYLVIGTGKKITLECSQTMGHDKMYWYQQDPGMELHLIHYSYGVNSTEKGDLSSESTVSRIRTEHFPLTLESARPSHTSQYLCASSERQSNEQFFGPGTRLTVL.

This clonotype appeared a few times. V gene TRBV20-1 combines with J gene TRBJ2-3; D may be TRBD2 (6 bases). CDR3 size: 12 residues. Trimming removed 5 bases at V and 4 bases at J, with 10 bases between. Germline V gene lookup returns CDR1 DFQATT and CDR2 SNEGSKA (reference sequence). CDR3 amino acids: CSAPRGSDTQYF. The CDR3 DNA is TGCAGTGCTCCTCGGGGGTCAGATACGCAGTATTTT.

This clonotype was seen repeatedly, ten times or more. This chain uses TRBV12-3 or TRBV12-4 with TRBJ1-2; D remains ambiguous. With 3 bases removed from V and 3 bases from J, the gap between germline ends came to 2 bases. The CDR3 spans 11 residues. The CDR3 protein is CASSLDYGYTF. For the CDR3, the DNA is TGTGCCAGCAGTTTGGACTATGGCTACACCTTC.

The chain uses TRBV27 and TRBJ2-5; no reliable D call. The J call is uncertain, as TRBJ2-7 better fits the DNA end. The CDR3 has 13 residues. The germline gives CDR1 MNHEY, CDR2 SMNVEV (reference sequence). The CDR3 nucleotides are TGTGCCAGCAGTTCTGGACCCATCTCCGAGCAGTACTTC. Amino acid sequence: CASSSGPISEQYF.

This clonotype was counted only a few times. This chain links TRBV5-1 with TRBJ2-5, with a weak D call TRBD1 (5 bases). V lost 2 bases, J lost 11 bases, and 19 bases lay in between. Germline CDR1 and CDR2: SGHRS and YFSETQ. The CDR3 has 14 amino acids. The CDR3 region is CASSFRSADNEQYF. The CDR3 coding sequence is TGCGCCAGCAGCTTCCGGAGCGCGGACAATGAGCAGTACTTC.

The V gene is TRBV20-1, the J gene TRBJ1-5; D not resolved. This CDR3 spans 11 amino acids. The V and J ends lost 0 bases and 6 bases respectively, with 3 bases between them. Germline V gene lookup returns CDR1 DFQATT and CDR2 SNEGSKA (reference sequence). CDR3 nucleotides: TGCAGTGCTAGAGATGGTCAGCCCCAGCATTTT. This sequence encodes CSARDGQPQHF.

This clonotype was picked up a small number of times. The J gene is TRBJ2-7, the V gene TRBV29-1; the D gene is possibly TRBD2 (6 bases). Trimming pared 4 bases from V and 6 bases from J, leaving 16 bases between. The CDR3 consists of 13 residues. Germline V lookup: CDR1 SQVTM, CDR2 ANQGSEA. This CDR3 reads CSVGRSEGSEQYF. The CDR3, as DNA: TGCAGCGTTGGAAGGTCGGAGGGTAGCGAGCAGTACTTC.

The chain combines TRBV9 with TRBJ2-1; D call uncertain. From germline, CDR1 is SGDLS and CDR2 YYNGEE. Trimming removed 4 bases from V and 10 bases from J, with 15 bases in between. CDR3 length: 13 amino acids. CDR3 nucleotides: TGTGCCAGCAGCATCGACTCCCTCGGGGAGCAGTTCTTC. It codes for CASSIDSLGEQFF.

In DNA, the CDR3 is TGTGCCAGCAGCCATACTAGCGGACTCAATGAGCAGTTCTTC. It yields the protein CASSHTSGLNEQFF. The gene calls are TRBV7-2 and TRBJ2-1; 8 positions agree with TRBD2. V was pared by 5 bases and J by 6 bases, with 6 bases of the junction left unmatched. CDR1 is SGHTA, CDR2 FQGNSA, per germline. The CDR3 has 14 residues.

This chain joins TRBV7-2 and TRBJ2-3, with D perhaps being TRBD1 or TRBD2 (5 bases each). The CDR3 sequence is 15 residues long. CDR1 is SGHTA, CDR2 FQGNSA, per germline. The V gene lost 1 base and the J gene lost 4 bases, with 12 bases spanning the gap. DNA of the CDR3: TGTGCCAGCAGCTTAGGGGACCAAGCGGCAGATACGCAGTATTTT. Amino acid sequence: CASSLGDQAADTQYF.

This clonotype appeared a few times. The J gene is TRBJ2-1, the V gene TRBV7-2; tentatively, D is TRBD1 or TRBD2 (6 bases each). The germline V gene has CDR1 SGHTA and CDR2 FQGNSA. This CDR3 spans 15 amino acids. Trimming removed 1 base at V and 6 bases at J, with 13 bases between. CDR3 bases: TGTGCCAGCAGCTTAGGGGGGGCCTTTATCAATGAGCAGTTCTTC. Translating it yields CASSLGGAFINEQFF.

The chain is built from TRBV7-8 and TRBJ1-3; the match to TRBD1 covers 7 bases. The V gene end was trimmed by 6 bases and the J gene end by 4 bases; junction bases not matched to a gene: 12. This CDR3 is 16 amino acids long. Germline V gives CDR1 SGHVS, CDR2 FQNEAQ. The DNA of the CDR3 is TGTGCCAGCAGTTCACGATACAGGGGAGCCGGAAACACCATATATTTT. Translation gives CASSSRYRGAGNTIYF.

This clonotype turned up a few times. The chain employs TRBV24-1 and TRBJ2-1; a weak D match, TRBD2 (6 bases). The CDR3 totals 14 residues. V was cut by 5 bases and J by 6 bases, with 13 bases left in between. Germline CDR1 is KGHDR and CDR2 is SFDVKD. CDR3 sequence: CATSGASAVNEQFF. CDR3 DNA: TGTGCCACCAGTGGGGCTAGCGCTGTCAATGAGCAGTTCTTC.

Only a few counts were recorded for this clonotype. CDR3 sequence: CSASSGWQYYEQYF. The DNA of the CDR3 is TGCAGTGCTAGTTCGGGATGGCAGTACTACGAGCAGTACTTC. This chain connects TRBV20-1 to TRBJ2-7, with TRBD2 as a possible D gene (5 bases). This CDR3 has 14 residues. CDR1 DFQATT and CDR2 SNEGSKA come from the germline V gene (reference sequence). V lost 3 bases to trimming and J lost 3 bases, with 15 bases between them.

The rearrangement links TRBV6-2 or TRBV6-3 to TRBJ2-7; TRBD2 is a possible D gene (6 bases). This CDR3 contains 14 residues. Germline V lookup: CDR1 MNHEY, CDR2 SVGEGT. Trimming shortened V by 10 bases and J by 7 bases, and 23 bases separated the two germline ends. The CDR3 DNA sequence: TGTGCCACAGCTCGTAGCGGTGGCAGGTTTGAGCAGTACTTC. It translates to CATARSGGRFEQYF.

This clonotype was counted only a few times. This chain joins TRBV12-3 or TRBV12-4 and TRBJ1-1; a weak D match, TRBD1 (6 bases). The CDR3 consists of 13 residues. The V gene lost 3 bases and the J gene lost 9 bases, with 14 bases spanning the gap. This CDR3 is CASSLGTPPQAFF. The CDR3 region has the DNA TGTGCCAGCAGTTTGGGGACACCACCACAAGCTTTCTTT.

DNA of the CDR3: TGTGCCAGCAGAGGCCCCACTACTTTTCGGGATACGCAGTATTTT. Its translation is CASRGPTTFRDTQYF. The V gene is TRBV6-2 or TRBV6-3, the J gene TRBJ2-3; D is uncertain. CDR1 is MNHEY and CDR2 is SVGEGT in the germline V gene. The V end lost 6 bases, the J end lost 6 bases, and 19 bases lay between the germline ends. The CDR3 extends over 15 amino acids.

This clonotype was detected only a few times. The chain has TRBV12-3 or TRBV12-4 and TRBJ1-5; maybe TRBD1 (5 bases). The CDR3 is 15 amino acids. The germline V and J ends were trimmed by 3 bases and 3 bases, with 12 bases remaining between them. The CDR3 DNA reads TGTGCCAGCAGTTTGATCAGGGCGGACAATCAGCCCCAGCATTTT. Residues: CASSLIRADNQPQHF.

This chain links TRBV27 with TRBJ1-6; D not resolved. Trimming removed 6 bases from V and 11 bases from J, with 17 bases in between. Germline V gives CDR1 MNHEY, CDR2 SMNVEV (reference sequence). This CDR3 has 14 amino acids. CDR3 in amino acids: CASRDWLSNAPLHF. CDR3 bases: TGTGCCAGCAGGGATTGGCTGTCCAACGCACCCCTCCACTTT.

J is TRBJ1-3 and V is TRBV20-1; 9 nucleotides agree with TRBD1. V dropped 6 bases and J dropped 3; count of bases not matched to a gene: 9. Germline V gene data show CDR1 as DFQATT and CDR2 as SNEGSKA (reference sequence). The CDR3 sequence is 15 residues long. CDR3: CSAHTDRGLGNTIYF. The CDR3 DNA is TGCAGTGCCCATACGGACAGGGGCCTTGGAAACACCATATATTTT.

This chain connects TRBV5-1 to TRBJ2-4, with TRBD2 matching over 7 bases. The end of the DNA fits TRBJ2-5 better, so the J call may be wrong. The length of the CDR3 is 15 residues. Germline V gives CDR1 SGHRS, CDR2 YFSETQ. CDR3 amino acids: CASSSPGGSYETQYF. Written as DNA, the CDR3 is TGCGCCAGCAGTTCCCCCGGGGGGTCGTATGAGACCCAGTACTTC.

This chain joins TRBV20-1 and TRBJ1-5; D is ambiguous. Germline V gives CDR1 DFQATT, CDR2 SNEGSKA (reference sequence). The length of the CDR3 is 12 residues. CDR3 residues: CSVGRSNQPQHF. The CDR3 nucleotides read TGCAGCGTAGGACGGAGCAATCAGCCCCAGCATTTT.

This clonotype was recorded once. The J gene is TRBJ2-3, the V gene TRBV20-1, with D possibly TRBD2 on 6 matching bases. The CDR3 is 14 amino acids. The germline CDR1 and CDR2 sequences are DFQATT and SNEGSKA (reference sequence). Trimming left V 6 bases short and J 0 bases short, with 13 bases between. CDR3 amino acids: CSALFAGSTDTQYF. The CDR3 nucleotides are TGCAGTGCCCTCTTTGCGGGAAGCACAGATACGCAGTATTTT.

V is TRBV7-2 and J is TRBJ1-5, with 9 bases aligning to TRBD1. Germline-derived CDR1 and CDR2 are SGHTA and FQGNSA. This CDR3 region has 15 residues. V trimming: 2 bases; J trimming: 6 bases; junction bases outside the gene matches: 5. The CDR3, as DNA: TGTGCCAGCAGCTTACTCAGACAGGGGGGTCAGCCCCAGCATTTT. Translated, it gives CASSLLRQGGQPQHF.

The rearrangement links TRBV6-2 or TRBV6-3 to TRBJ2-1; D perhaps matches TRBD1 (5 bases). V was clipped by 7 bases and J by 9 bases, with 13 bases between them. CDR1 is MNHEY and CDR2 is SVGEGT in the germline V gene. The CDR3 totals 12 residues. In DNA, the CDR3 is TGTGCCAGCACCTTATCGCAGGGTGAGCAGTTCTTC. Translation: CASTLSQGEQFF.

This clonotype turned up a few times. The chain couples TRBV4-2 to TRBJ2-1, with 7 bases fitting TRBD2. The J call is in doubt because the DNA end fits TRBJ2-7 better. The V gene's germline CDR1 is LGHNA and CDR2 YNFKEQ. The CDR3 length is 18 residues. The CDR3 coding sequence is TGTGCCAGCAGCCAGGCCCCAATAGGGAGGGTCTCCTACAATGAGCAGTACTTC. Encoded protein: CASSQAPIGRVSYNEQYF.

Turning to this clonotype: One end of the junction is discordant with germline, which a read error may explain. V is TRBV5-1 and J is TRBJ2-1, with D maybe TRBD2 (6 bases). The J call may be faulty, since TRBJ2-7 better matches the DNA end. This CDR3 has 13 residues. Germline CDR1 and CDR2: SGHRS and YFSETQ. The CDR3 reads CASGLAQGGEQYF. The CDR3 coding sequence is TGCGCCAGCGGCTTGGCGCAGGGAGGCGAGCAGTACTTC.